This T cell receptor (beta chain) was sequenced for a study of blood T cell repertoires in COVID-19. About the research overall: COVID-19 samples from acute and convalescent phases originated in the United States, Italy and Spain. The analysed material was cDNA or gDNA that came from T cells, B-cell-depleted T cells, or PBMCs.

This clone was recorded at least ten times. Trimming removed 7 bases from V and 2 bases from J, with 15 bases in between. The CDR3 loop spans 14 amino acids. Germline V lookup: CDR1 MNHEY, CDR2 SVGAGI. Clones were sequenced by immunoSEQ multiplex PCR, and TCRdb holds only the in-frame ones, with some missing. The data contain 200,000 to 250,000 clones, 86% of them singletons. The source of this sequence is a woman aged 45 to 65 in a cohort exposed to, infected with or recovered from COVID-19 (not recorded which). This chain connects TRBV6-5 to TRBJ2-7; D possibly corresponds to TRBD2 (6 bases). Sequencing input: PBMCs or T cells enriched from blood (not recorded which). This CDR3 reads CASKLGGATYEQYF. CDR3 nucleotides: TGTGCCAGCAAACTCGGCGGGGCTACCTACGAGCAGTACTTC.